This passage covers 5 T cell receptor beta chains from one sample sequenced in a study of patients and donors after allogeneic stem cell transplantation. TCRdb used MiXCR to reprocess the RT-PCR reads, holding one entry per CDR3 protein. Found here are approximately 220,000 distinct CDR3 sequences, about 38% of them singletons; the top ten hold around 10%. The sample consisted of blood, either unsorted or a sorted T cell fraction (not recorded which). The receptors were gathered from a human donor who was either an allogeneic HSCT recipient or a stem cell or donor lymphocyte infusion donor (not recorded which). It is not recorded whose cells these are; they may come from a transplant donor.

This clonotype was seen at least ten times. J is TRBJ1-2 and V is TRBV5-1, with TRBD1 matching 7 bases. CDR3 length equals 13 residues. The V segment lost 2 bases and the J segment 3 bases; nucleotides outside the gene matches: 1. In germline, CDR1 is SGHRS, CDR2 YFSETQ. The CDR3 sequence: CASSLTGDYGYTF. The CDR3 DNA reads TGCGCCAGCAGCTTAACAGGGGACTATGGCTACACCTTC.

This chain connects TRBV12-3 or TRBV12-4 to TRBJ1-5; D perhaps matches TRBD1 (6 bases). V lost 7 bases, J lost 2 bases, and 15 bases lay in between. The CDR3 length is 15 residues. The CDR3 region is CASTTQGHGNQPQHF. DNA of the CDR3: TGTGCCAGCACTACCCAGGGGCATGGCAATCAGCCCCAGCATTTT.

CDR3 amino acids: CASRPTGDSYNEQFF. CDR3 in DNA: TGCGCCAGCAGACCAACAGGGGACTCCTACAATGAGCAGTTCTTC. The V call is TRBV5-1, the J call TRBJ2-1; 7 bases fit TRBD1. This CDR3 has 15 residues. J gave up 0 bases and V 5 bases, and 5 bases lay outside the gene matches. Germline V lookup: CDR1 SGHRS, CDR2 YFSETQ. Using reference TRBV5-1 and TRBJ2-1 for the parts outside the CDR3, the full variable domain is KAGVTQTPRYLIKTRGQQVTLSCSPISGHRSVSWYQQTPGQGLQFLFEYFSETQRNKGNFPGRFSGRQFSNSRSEMNVSTLELGDSALYLCASRPTGDSYNEQFFGPGTRLTVL.

The CDR3 spells CASVKQGIFNEKLFF. In DNA, the CDR3 is TGTGCCAGCGTGAAGCAGGGGATTTTTAATGAAAAACTGTTTTTT. The rearrangement joins TRBV28 to TRBJ1-4, with a weak D call TRBD1 (6 bases). The V end was cut by 8 bases, the J end by 4 bases, with 17 bases between. Looked up from germline, CDR1 is MDHEN and CDR2 is SYDVKM. The CDR3 contains 15 residues.

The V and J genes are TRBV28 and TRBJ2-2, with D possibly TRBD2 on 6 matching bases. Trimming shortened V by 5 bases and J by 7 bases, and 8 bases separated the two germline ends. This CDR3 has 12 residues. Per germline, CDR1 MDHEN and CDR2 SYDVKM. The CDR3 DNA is TGTGCCAGCAGTCCGGGACTCGGGGAGCTGTTTTTT. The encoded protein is CASSPGLGELFF.